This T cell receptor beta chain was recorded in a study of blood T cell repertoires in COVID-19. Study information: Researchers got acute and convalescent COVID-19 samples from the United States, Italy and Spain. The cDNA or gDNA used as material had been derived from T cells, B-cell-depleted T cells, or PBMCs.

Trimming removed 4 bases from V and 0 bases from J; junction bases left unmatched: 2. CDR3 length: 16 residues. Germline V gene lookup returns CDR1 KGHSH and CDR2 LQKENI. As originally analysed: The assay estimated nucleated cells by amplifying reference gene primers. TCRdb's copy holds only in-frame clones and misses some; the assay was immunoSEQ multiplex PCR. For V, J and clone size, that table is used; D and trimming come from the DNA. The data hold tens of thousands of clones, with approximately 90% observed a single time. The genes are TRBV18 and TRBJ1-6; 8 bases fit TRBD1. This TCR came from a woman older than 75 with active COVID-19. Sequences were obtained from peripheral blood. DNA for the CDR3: TGTGCCAGCTCACGACAGGGGAGCTCCTATAATTCACCCCTCCACTTT. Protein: CASSRQGSSYNSPLHF.